What follows are 19 T cell receptor beta chains derived from one specimen sequenced in a study of T cell responses to AZD1222 COVID-19 vaccine. The protocol was immunoSEQ multiplex PCR, while the TCRdb copy is restricted to in-frame clones and leaves out a portion. Found here are 120,000 or so clones, about 94% of them singletons; the top ten hold 2.5% to 3%. The sample was peripheral blood, taken 28 days after the second AZD1222 dose. Receptor source: an adult who received the AZD1222 COVID-19 vaccine.

The chain carries TRBV18 and TRBJ1-1; D uncertain. Germline CDR1 KGHSH, CDR2 LQKENI. The CDR3 has 12 residues. V lost 7 bases and J 3 bases, leaving 9 bases between the germline ends. This CDR3 reads CASCRTYTEAFF. In DNA, the CDR3 is TGTGCCAGCTGCCGTACGTACACTGAAGCTTTCTTT. Supplemented by reference TRBV18 and TRBJ1-1, the full variable domain reads NAGVMQNPRHLVRRRGQEARLRCSPMKGHSHVYWYRQLPEEGLKFMVYLQKENIIDESGMPKERFSAEFPKEGPSILRIQQVVRGDSAAYFCASCRTYTEAFFGQGTRLTVV.

This clone was counted only a few times. The V call is TRBV11-1, the J call TRBJ1-2, with TRBD1 matching 7 bases. The CDR3 spans 16 residues. Germline V CDR1 and CDR2: SGHAT, FQDESV (reference sequence). V lost 2 bases, J lost 5 bases, and 11 bases stayed unmatched. Written as DNA, the CDR3 is TGTGCCAGCAGCTTAAGGGGGACAGAAGACAGTTATGGCTACACCTTC. Its protein product is CASSLRGTEDSYGYTF.

CDR3 DNA: TGTGCCAGCAGCCCCCACCCGGGAAGCTCGTACGAGCAGTACTTC. Translated: CASSPHPGSSYEQYF. The V call is TRBV7-8, the J call TRBJ2-7; a possible D gene is TRBD2 (5 bases). This CDR3 is 15 amino acids long. V was clipped by 5 bases and J by 4 bases, with 18 bases between them. Germline assignment: CDR1 SGHVS and CDR2 FQNEAQ.

The J gene is TRBJ1-2, the V gene TRBV9, with D unresolved. V was shortened by 4 bases and J by 0 bases, with 7 bases between the two germline ends. The CDR3 runs to 13 residues. Germline V gene sequence: CDR1 SGDLS, CDR2 YYNGEE. The CDR3 nucleotides read TGTGCCAGCAGCAGGGATACTAACTATGGCTACACCTTC. This gives the protein CASSRDTNYGYTF.

This chain links TRBV25-1 with TRBJ1-2, with D hard to call. Germline V gene lookup returns CDR1 MGHDK and CDR2 SYGVNS. V was shortened by 8 bases and J by 3 bases, with 16 bases between the two germline ends. The CDR3 runs to 14 residues. This CDR3 reads CASRMRTEYYGYTF. The CDR3 DNA follows: TGTGCCAGCCGGATGCGGACTGAGTACTATGGCTACACCTTC.

The chain combines TRBV5-1 with TRBJ1-6, with 9 bases lining up with TRBD1. The J segment lost 0 bases and the V segment lost 0 bases, leaving 4 bases of the junction unmatched. This CDR3 contains 18 residues. Per the germline V gene, CDR1 is SGHRS and CDR2 is YFSETQ. The DNA of the CDR3 is TGCGCCAGCAGCTTGGACAGGGGGCCCAGCTCCTATAATTCACCCCTCCACTTT. Translation: CASSLDRGPSSYNSPLHF.

This chain joins TRBV6-1 and TRBJ1-5; D perhaps matches TRBD1 (5 bases). V dropped 3 bases and J dropped 5 bases, with 11 bases sitting between them. CDR3 length: 14 amino acids. In germline, CDR1 is MNHNS, CDR2 SASEGT. The CDR3 loop reads CASSDATDHQPQHF. The CDR3 DNA is TGTGCCAGCAGTGACGCGACAGACCATCAGCCCCAGCATTTT.

The chain joins TRBV7-9 to TRBJ1-2; possible D gene TRBD1, 6 bases. V lost 6 bases to trimming and J lost 8 bases, with 28 bases between them. The CDR3 has 17 amino acids. Looked up from germline, CDR1 is SEHNR and CDR2 is FQNEAQ (reference sequence). The CDR3 region is CASSPLGGLGVLYGYTF. As DNA, the CDR3 is TGTGCCAGCAGTCCCCTAGGGGGATTGGGGGTACTCTACGGCTACACCTTC.

The genes are TRBV27 and TRBJ2-7; 8 bases agree with TRBD2. This CDR3 comprises 16 residues. J was trimmed by 4 bases and V by 2 bases; bases with no gene match: 10. CDR1 and CDR2 from the germline V gene are MNHEY and SMNVEV (reference sequence). As DNA, the CDR3 is TGTGCCAGCAGTTTAGTAGCGGGGTCGTTTATGTACGAGCAGTACTTC. Translating gives CASSLVAGSFMYEQYF.

The table lists this clone with a count of one. The chain carries TRBV25-1 and TRBJ1-1; no definite D call. There are 14 residues in the CDR3. Germline V CDR1 and CDR2: MGHDK, SYGVNS. V was clipped by 8 bases and J by 1 base, with 14 bases between them. CDR3 DNA: TGTGCCAGCCAAACAAACATAGGGAACACTGAAGCTTTCTTT. Protein sequence: CASQTNIGNTEAFF.

The chain links TRBV7-8 to TRBJ2-3; TRBD1 might be the D (5 bases). The CDR3 runs to 14 residues. The germline gives CDR1 SGHVS, CDR2 FQNEAQ. Trimming took 10 bases from V and 6 from J, leaving 20 bases between them. The CDR3 nucleotides are TGTGCCACCACCCCCGAAGCAGGGTCCGATACGCAGTATTTT. Its translation: CATTPEAGSDTQYF.

This chain uses TRBV28 with TRBJ1-2; D uncertain. The germline V gene encodes CDR1 MDHEN and CDR2 SYDVKM. V shed 4 bases and J shed 4 bases, with 13 bases lying between them. The length of the CDR3 is 14 residues. The DNA for the CDR3 is TGTGCCAGCAGTTCTGGGATTTATGCCTATGGCTACACCTTC. This sequence encodes CASSSGIYAYGYTF.

V and J are TRBV5-1 and TRBJ1-2; 10 bases align to TRBD1. The V segment lost 0 bases and the J segment 6 bases; nucleotides outside the gene matches: 2. In germline, CDR1 is SGHRS, CDR2 YFSETQ. The CDR3 contains 14 residues. DNA of the CDR3: TGCGCCAGCAGCTTGGGAGGGACAGGGGATGGCTACACCTTC. It specifies CASSLGGTGDGYTF.

This clone was picked up one time. V is TRBV2 and J is TRBJ2-3; D unresolved. This CDR3 is built from 12 residues. Trimming took off 7 bases at V and 2 bases at J, with 7 bases between the two ends. From germline, CDR1 is SNHLY and CDR2 FYNNEI. CDR3 sequence (DNA): TGTGCCAGCAACGGTTTCACAGATACGCAGTATTTT. This codes for CASNGFTDTQYF.

The V gene is TRBV6-5, the J gene TRBJ1-5; D gene ambiguous. Trimming cost V 0 bases and J 6 bases, with 6 bases left between them. CDR1 is MNHEY, CDR2 SVGAGI, per germline. This CDR3 contains 13 residues. CDR3 DNA sequence: TGTGCCAGCAGTTACTCTGTCGGTCAGCCCCAGCATTTT. Amino acid sequence: CASSYSVGQPQHF.

V is TRBV28 and J is TRBJ1-2, with D perhaps TRBD1 (5 bases). Deletions cut 6 bases from V and 4 bases from J, with 15 bases between. CDR1 and CDR2 (germline): MDHEN, SYDVKM. The CDR3 length is 14 residues. In nucleotides, the CDR3 is TGTGCCAGCAGGGCCCCTGGGGGGGGCTATGGCTACACCTTC. Its protein is CASRAPGGGYGYTF.

The chain couples TRBV6-2 or TRBV6-3 to TRBJ2-3; 7 nucleotides match TRBD2. J lost 6 bases, V lost 7 bases, and 10 bases had no gene match. Per germline, CDR1 MNHEY and CDR2 SVGEGT. This CDR3 comprises 14 residues. The CDR3 bases are TGTGCCAGCATCCCAAGCGGGACCCTGGATACGCAGTATTTT. This sequence encodes CASIPSGTLDTQYF.

This chain connects TRBV19 to TRBJ1-6, with a tentative D call TRBD1 (5 bases). In germline, CDR1 is LNHDA, CDR2 SQIVND (reference sequence). The CDR3 has 16 amino acids. V was clipped by 4 bases and J by 17 bases, with 27 bases between them. The CDR3 region has the DNA TGTGCCAGTAGTACCCTCCCAACGGGGCCGCCCTCGCCTGTCCACTTT. It specifies CASSTLPTGPPSPVHF.

The CDR3, as DNA: TGTGCCAGCAGCCAAGCTAGCGGGAGGGCCGGAGAGACCCAGTACTTC. Protein: CASSQASGRAGETQYF. This rearrangement joins TRBV3-1 (or the pseudogene TRBV3-2) to TRBJ2-5, with 12 positions matching TRBD2. CDR3 size: 16 residues. V dropped 1 base and J dropped 4; count of bases not matched to a gene: 4. Germline V lookup: CDR1 LGHDT, CDR2 YNNKEL (reference sequence).